In its sample, the clone carrying this T cell receptor (beta chain) ranks as medium-sized. Its antigen is not known. The sample is drawn from a study of persistence of HIV-infected CD4 T cells. The immunoSEQ assay was version 4, run in survey mode. Repertoires were generated with immunoSEQ multiplex PCR, while TCRdb's copy carries only in-frame clones and drops some. The data contain roughly 5,300 clones, roughly 60% of them seen just once; the ten biggest clones take up 40%. Stimulation used 10 ug/mL lysate from CMV-infected fibroblasts. Responding CD4+ T cells were sorted by upregulation of both CD40 ligand and CD69. This clonotype was obtained from an adult man with HIV who was CMV-seropositive. Sequences were derived from CD4+ T cells sorted from PBMCs after approximately 19-hour stimulation, sampled from a patient who received antiretroviral therapy.

Here the CDR3 reads CASSYSGRGKIYGYTF. CDR3 sequence (DNA): TGTGCCAGCAGTTACTCTGGCAGGGGAAAAATCTATGGCTACACCTTC. This chain joins TRBV6-5 and TRBJ1-2; D is possibly TRBD1 (6 bases). Trimming shortened V by 0 bases and J by 4 bases, and 15 bases separated the two germline ends. CDR1 MNHEY and CDR2 SVGAGI come from the germline V gene. The length of the CDR3 is 16 residues.